The 19 T cell receptor beta chains below come from one sample, sequenced in a study of cytomegalovirus exposure and HLA in healthy donors. Only in-frame clones appear in the TCRdb table, and some are missing; sequencing was by immunoSEQ multiplex PCR. The table includes about 150,000 clones, 80% to 90% detected once. Sequenced input: PBMCs. These receptor sequences come from a man between 18 and 29 years old in good health and CMV-seropositive.

The V and J genes are TRBV28 and TRBJ2-3, with TRBD2 as a possible D gene (7 bases). Per germline, CDR1 MDHEN and CDR2 SYDVKM. Trimming left V 3 bases short and J 3 bases short, with 13 bases between. The CDR3 is made up of 15 amino acids. The DNA for the CDR3 is TGTGCCAGCAGTTTTTATAGGGGGGGGACAGATACGCAGTATTTT. Amino acids: CASSFYRGGTDTQYF.

The chain links TRBV19 to TRBJ2-1; 7 bases match TRBD2. The CDR3 spans 15 residues. The germline CDR1 and CDR2 sequences are LNHDA and SQIVND (reference sequence). The junction had 12 bases not matched to a gene; V was cut back by 3 bases and J by 10 bases. CDR3 sequence: CASSIGGRAVREQFF. In DNA, the CDR3 is TGTGCCAGTAGTATCGGTGGGAGGGCCGTCAGAGAGCAGTTCTTC. Combining the CDR3 with reference TRBV19 and TRBJ2-1 gives the whole variable domain DGGITQSPKYLFRKEGQNVTLSCEQNLNHDAMYWYRQDPGQGLRLIYYSQIVNDFQKGDIAEGYSVSREKKESFPLTVTSAQKNPTAFYLCASSIGGRAVREQFFGPGTRLTVL.

V usage is TRBV5-4 and J usage is TRBJ2-3, with D possibly matching TRBD1 (6 bases). The CDR3 is 17 amino acids. CDR1 and CDR2 from the germline V gene are SGHNT and YYREEE (reference sequence). Trimming shortened V by 0 bases and J by 6 bases, and 20 bases separated the two germline ends. The DNA for the CDR3 is TGTGCCAGCAGCTTGGCAGGGGCCTTTATAGTCGGTGATACGCAGTATTTT. Protein: CASSLAGAFIVGDTQYF.

The chain joins TRBV7-9 to TRBJ2-1; 8 bases fit TRBD1. V shed 1 base, J shed 2 bases, and the junction held 4 bases outside the gene matches. The CDR3 is 16 residues long. The germline V gene has CDR1 SEHNR and CDR2 FQNEAQ (reference sequence). CDR3 loop: CASSLERTGTYNEQFF. The DNA for the CDR3 is TGTGCCAGCAGCTTAGAAAGGACAGGGACCTACAATGAGCAGTTCTTC.

This clone has more than one count but fewer than ten. The rearrangement joins TRBV2 to TRBJ1-1, with TRBD1 matching 8 bases. With V trimmed by 7 bases and J by 0 bases, 4 bases remained unmatched. The CDR3 extends over 14 amino acids. Germline V gene lookup returns CDR1 SNHLY and CDR2 FYNNEI. The chain's CDR3 is CASTRTGMNTEAFF. CDR3 DNA sequence: TGTGCCAGCACCCGGACAGGGATGAACACTGAAGCTTTCTTT.

The V and J genes are TRBV10-1 and TRBJ2-2; possible D gene TRBD1, 5 bases. This CDR3 has 13 residues. Per the germline V gene, CDR1 is WNHNN and CDR2 is SYGVQD (reference sequence). V was cut by 5 bases and J by 5 bases, with 9 bases left in between. CDR3 DNA sequence: TGCGCCAGCAGTTTCTCAGGGACCGGGGAGCTGTTTTTT. The encoded protein is CASSFSGTGELFF.

The V call is TRBV18, the J call TRBJ2-3; 9 bases fit TRBD2. V was clipped by 3 bases and J by 6 bases; unmatched bases: 4. The CDR3 has 14 residues. CDR1 KGHSH and CDR2 LQKENI come from the germline V gene. This CDR3 reads CASSPVAGEDTQYF. The DNA of the CDR3 is TGTGCCAGCTCACCTGTAGCGGGGGAGGATACGCAGTATTTT. The full variable domain, completed using reference TRBV18 and TRBJ2-3, is NAGVMQNPRHLVRRRGQEARLRCSPMKGHSHVYWYRQLPEEGLKFMVYLQKENIIDESGMPKERFSAEFPKEGPSILRIQQVVRGDSAAYFCASSPVAGEDTQYFGPGTRLTVL.

The V gene is TRBV4-1, the J gene TRBJ1-1; no firm D call. This CDR3 has 14 residues. The V gene's germline CDR1 is MGHRA and CDR2 YSYEKL. Trimming took off 0 bases at V and 4 bases at J, with 9 bases between the two ends. The CDR3 DNA sequence: TGCGCCAGCAGCCAAGAAGACGGGAGCACTGAAGCTTTCTTT. This translates into CASSQEDGSTEAFF.

The rearrangement joins TRBV13 to TRBJ2-7; the match to TRBD1 covers 10 bases. CDR1 and CDR2 (germline): PRHDT, FYEKMQ (reference sequence). There are 14 residues in the CDR3. After removal of 8 bases from V and 7 bases from J, the junction contained 11 bases not matched to a gene. The CDR3 DNA sequence: TGTGCCAGCGCGGACGGACAGGGGGTAGGAGAGCAGTACTTC. Residues: CASADGQGVGEQYF.

The chain recombines TRBV18 with TRBJ2-1, with TRBD1 matching 7 bases. Germline V gene lookup returns CDR1 KGHSH and CDR2 LQKENI. The CDR3 loop spans 15 amino acids. With V trimmed by 2 bases and J by 6 bases, 7 bases remained unmatched. The CDR3 coding sequence is TGTGCCAGCTCACCAGAGACAGGGTATAGCAATGAGCAGTTCTTC. It yields the protein CASSPETGYSNEQFF.

The V call is TRBV18, the J call TRBJ2-1; the D is unclear. Germline assignment: CDR1 KGHSH and CDR2 LQKENI. The CDR3 sequence is 14 residues long. V was cut by 4 bases and J by 3 bases, with 10 bases left in between. DNA of the CDR3: TGTGCCAGCTCACTAGCACCTAACTACAATGAGCAGTTCTTC. Amino acids: CASSLAPNYNEQFF.

The count of this clone is one. The chain is built from TRBV27 and TRBJ1-1; no clear D gene. Germline assignment: CDR1 MNHEY and CDR2 SMNVEV (reference sequence). This CDR3 region has 14 residues. The V and J ends lost 6 bases and 6 bases respectively, with 17 bases between them. This CDR3 reads CASSRDPRYSEAFF. CDR3 DNA: TGTGCCAGCAGCCGGGATCCTAGGTATTCTGAAGCTTTCTTT.

This chain joins TRBV6-5 and TRBJ2-1; 10 nucleotides match TRBD2. Germline loops: CDR1 MNHEY, CDR2 SVGAGI. V lost 6 bases to trimming and J lost 4 bases; unmatched junction nucleotides: 6. CDR3 size: 15 residues. CDR3 bases: TGTGCCAGCAGGAGACTAGCGGGCCTATACAATGAGCAGTTCTTC. This translates into CASRRLAGLYNEQFF.

The chain links TRBV19 to TRBJ2-1; unclear D gene. The germline gives CDR1 LNHDA, CDR2 SQIVND (reference sequence). V lost 3 bases to trimming and J lost 4 bases, with 7 bases between them. The CDR3 covers 13 residues. The CDR3 spells CASSMFQYNEQFF. CDR3 nucleotide sequence: TGTGCCAGTAGTATGTTTCAGTACAATGAGCAGTTCTTC.

Of note for this clone: Additional DNA sequences in this sample encode the identical CDR3. V usage is TRBV7-9 and J usage is TRBJ1-2; D is uncertain. Looked up from germline, CDR1 is SEHNR and CDR2 is FQNEAQ (reference sequence). Trimming left V 4 bases short and J 8 bases short, with 8 bases between. The CDR3 length is 11 residues. The CDR3 reads CASSWEGGYTF. The DNA for the CDR3 is TGTGCCAGCAGCTGGGAGGGAGGCTACACCTTC.

V and J are TRBV9 and TRBJ2-7, with D unresolved. V lost 0 bases, J lost 3 bases, and 7 bases lay in between. Germline CDR1 is SGDLS and CDR2 is YYNGEE. This CDR3 has 13 residues. CDR3 loop: CASSVVVIYEQYF. The CDR3 DNA sequence: TGTGCCAGCAGCGTAGTCGTAATCTACGAGCAGTACTTC.

This clone was observed a few times. The chain is built from TRBV6-4 and TRBJ2-3; 7 bases line up with TRBD2. Losses at the gene ends were 2 bases for V and 0 bases for J; bases not matched to a gene: 2. The CDR3 runs to 15 residues. Germline-derived CDR1 and CDR2 are MRHNA and SNTAGT. This chain's CDR3 is CASSDGAGSTDTQYF. DNA for the CDR3: TGTGCCAGCAGTGACGGAGCGGGGAGCACAGATACGCAGTATTTT.

This chain uses TRBV9 with TRBJ2-7; D remains ambiguous. The CDR3 is made up of 13 amino acids. The V end lost 0 bases, the J end lost 1 base, and 5 bases lay between the germline ends. Germline CDR1 reads SGDLS; CDR2 reads YYNGEE. CDR3 coding DNA: TGTGCCAGCAGCGTAGCCCCGTCCTACGAGCAGTACTTC. Amino acid sequence: CASSVAPSYEQYF.

J is TRBJ2-5 and V is TRBV7-9, with a possible D match to TRBD2 (6 bases). This CDR3 contains 15 residues. Looked up from germline, CDR1 is SEHNR and CDR2 is FQNEAQ (reference sequence). V dropped 2 bases and J dropped 3 bases, with 13 bases sitting between them. The CDR3 bases are TGTGCCAGCAGCTTAAAGGGTAGGGAGGAAGAGACCCAGTACTTC. Encoded protein: CASSLKGREEETQYF.